These 22 T cell receptor beta chains came from one sample sequenced in a study of control samples from healthy donors and cancer patients. The table came from immunoSEQ multiplex PCR; TCRdb's copy has only in-frame clones and leaves some out. The table lists 70,000 to 85,000 clones, about nine tenths of them singletons. The material sequenced was blood. Receptors originate from a man aged 50 to 59 in good health.

This clone appeared a single time. The V and J genes are TRBV30 and TRBJ1-6, with a weak D call TRBD1 (5 bases). The V gene lost 3 bases and the J gene lost 9 bases, with 15 bases spanning the gap. This CDR3 contains 14 residues. Germline V gene sequence: CDR1 GTSNPN, CDR2 SVGIG (reference sequence). The CDR3 bases are TGTGCCTGGAGATCCGGGGGTGATGGTTCACCCCTCCACTTT. Translated, it gives CAWRSGGDGSPLHF.

The chain has TRBV6-5 and TRBJ1-5, with 7 bases that match TRBD1. CDR3 length: 15 residues. J lost 0 bases, V lost 10 bases, and 9 bases had no gene match. Germline loops: CDR1 MNHEY, CDR2 SVGAGI. CDR3 DNA: TGTGCCACCAACAGGGGCCCATATAGCAATCAGCCCCAGCATTTT. As protein: CATNRGPYSNQPQHF.

V gene TRBV9 combines with J gene TRBJ1-2; no definite D call. The V end lost 3 bases, the J end lost 4 bases, and 13 bases lay between the germline ends. The germline V gene has CDR1 SGDLS and CDR2 YYNGEE. The CDR3 length is 14 residues. The CDR3 reads CASSAAGSPYGYTF. CDR3 in DNA: TGTGCCAGCAGCGCGGCCGGGTCCCCCTATGGCTACACCTTC.

The V gene is TRBV6-1, the J gene TRBJ1-5; no firm D call. Trimming took off 2 bases at V and 5 bases at J, with 7 bases between the two ends. This CDR3 spans 13 amino acids. The germline V gene encodes CDR1 MNHNS and CDR2 SASEGT. This CDR3 reads CASSEQSDQPQHF. CDR3 bases: TGTGCCAGCAGTGAACAGAGTGATCAGCCCCAGCATTTT.

The chain combines TRBV19 with TRBJ1-5; tentative D call: TRBD1 (6 bases). The CDR3 sequence is 14 residues long. The V gene lost 3 bases and the J gene lost 4 bases, with 10 bases spanning the gap. Per the germline V gene, CDR1 is LNHDA and CDR2 is SQIVND (reference sequence). CDR3 DNA: TGTGCCAGTAGTATTCGGACAGCGAATCAGCCCCAGCATTTT. Its translation: CASSIRTANQPQHF. Full variable domain (remainder filled in from reference TRBV19 and TRBJ1-5): DGGITQSPKYLFRKEGQNVTLSCEQNLNHDAMYWYRQDPGQGLRLIYYSQIVNDFQKGDIAEGYSVSREKKESFPLTVTSAQKNPTAFYLCASSIRTANQPQHFGDGTRLSIL.

The rearrangement joins TRBV2 to TRBJ2-7; D could derive from TRBD1 or TRBD2 (5 bases each). Trimming left V 1 base short and J 0 bases short, with 13 bases between. The length of the CDR3 is 16 residues. Germline CDR1 is SNHLY and CDR2 is FYNNEI. The CDR3 sequence: CASSEGSSGSSYEQYF. In DNA form, the CDR3 reads TGTGCCAGCAGTGAAGGGAGCTCAGGGAGCTCCTACGAGCAGTACTTC.

V is TRBV24-1 and J is TRBJ1-5, with D possibly matching TRBD1 (5 bases). The V and J ends lost 3 bases and 4 bases respectively, with 12 bases between them. Germline-derived CDR1 and CDR2 are KGHDR and SFDVKD. The CDR3 runs to 15 residues. The CDR3 is CATSDTGGDNQPQHF. The CDR3, as DNA: TGTGCCACCAGTGATACCGGGGGAGATAATCAGCCCCAGCATTTT.

This chain joins TRBV6-5 and TRBJ1-3; no firm D call. In germline, CDR1 is MNHEY, CDR2 SVGAGI. The CDR3 consists of 13 residues. Trimming shortened V by 6 bases and J by 1 base, and 7 bases separated the two germline ends. CDR3 in DNA: TGTGCCAGCAGCCGGGCTTCTGGAAACACCATATATTTT. It specifies CASSRASGNTIYF.

The rearrangement links TRBV5-8 to TRBJ1-4, with unresolved D. CDR1 SGHTS and CDR2 YDEGEE come from the germline V gene. This CDR3 is 14 amino acids long. Trimming took off 0 bases at V and 8 bases at J, with 11 bases between the two ends. CDR3 DNA sequence: TGTGCCAGCAGCTTGGGGGGTAGAAGCGAAAAACTGTTTTTT. This sequence encodes CASSLGGRSEKLFF.

This chain joins TRBV11-2 and TRBJ2-2, with D perhaps TRBD1 (6 bases). The CDR3 extends over 16 amino acids. The V gene's germline CDR1 is SGHAT and CDR2 FQNNGV. The V gene lost 5 bases and the J gene lost 0 bases, with 13 bases spanning the gap. The CDR3 DNA reads TGTGCCAGCAGCCGAAACAGGGTTACGAACACCGGGGAGCTGTTTTTT. Encoded protein: CASSRNRVTNTGELFF. Drawing the rest from reference TRBV11-2 and TRBJ2-2, the complete variable domain is EAGVAQSPRYKIIEKRQSVAFWCNPISGHATLYWYQQILGQGPKLLIQFQNNGVVDDSQLPKDRFSAERLKGVDSTLKIQPAKLEDSAVYLCASSRNRVTNTGELFFGEGSRLTVL.

The rearrangement joins TRBV27 to TRBJ1-5; the match to TRBD1 covers 7 bases. V lost 5 bases and J lost 6; bases outside the gene matches: 10. This CDR3 contains 15 residues. Germline V lookup: CDR1 MNHEY, CDR2 SMNVEV (reference sequence). In nucleotides, the CDR3 is TGTGCCAGCAGTACAGACAGGGAAGGGAGTCAGCCCCAGCATTTT. Translated: CASSTDREGSQPQHF.

The chain carries TRBV4-3 and TRBJ2-7, with D perhaps given as TRBD1 or TRBD2 (6 bases each). V gave up 4 bases and J gave up 9 bases, with 22 bases separating them. The CDR3 length is 15 residues. From germline, CDR1 is LGHNA and CDR2 YSLEER. CDR3 coding DNA: TGCGCCAGCAGCCGAGAGGGGGGCTCCCTTGTGGGGCAGTACTTC. It codes for CASSREGGSLVGQYF.

The chain is built from TRBV7-2 and TRBJ1-5; maybe TRBD1 (5 bases). Germline V CDR1 and CDR2: SGHTA, FQGNSA. CDR3 length: 15 residues. Deletions cut 1 base from V and 3 bases from J, with 10 bases between. The CDR3 DNA reads as TGTGCCAGCAGCTTAGTGGCAGGGTCCAATCAGCCCCAGCATTTT. This gives the protein CASSLVAGSNQPQHF.

The gene calls are TRBV4-1 and TRBJ1-4; TRBD1 agrees at 10 bases. V trimming: 1 base; J trimming: 10 bases; junction bases outside the gene matches: 6. Germline V gives CDR1 MGHRA, CDR2 YSYEKL. The CDR3 sequence is 15 residues long. Here the CDR3 reads CASSQGTGGRVKLFF. In DNA form, the CDR3 reads TGCGCCAGCAGCCAAGGGACAGGGGGTCGAGTAAAACTGTTTTTT.

The chain joins TRBV4-1 to TRBJ2-7; D remains unclear. This CDR3 spans 12 amino acids. Per the germline V gene, CDR1 is MGHRA and CDR2 is YSYEKL. Trimming left V 3 bases short and J 3 bases short, with 6 bases between. The chain's CDR3 is CASSHSGYEQYF. The CDR3 coding sequence is TGCGCCAGCAGCCATTCCGGCTACGAGCAGTACTTC.

This clone turned up a few times. This chain uses TRBV10-3 with TRBJ1-5; 7 nucleotides line up with TRBD1. The germline V gene encodes CDR1 ENHRY and CDR2 SYGVKD. Germline trimming cut 7 bases from V and 9 bases from J; bases unmatched to any gene: 12. The CDR3 is 14 residues long. The CDR3 DNA reads TGTGCCATCACTCAGGACAGGAACGGCTCGCCCCAGCATTTT. Its protein product is CAITQDRNGSPQHF.

The V gene is TRBV11-2, the J gene TRBJ1-1; no definite D call. The V gene's germline CDR1 is SGHAT and CDR2 FQNNGV. This CDR3 has 14 residues. Trimming stripped 3 bases from V and 0 bases from J, with 8 bases between. The CDR3 protein is CASSFGKMNTEAFF. DNA for the CDR3: TGTGCCAGCAGCTTTGGGAAAATGAACACTGAAGCTTTCTTT.

This chain uses TRBV4-2 with TRBJ1-2; D possibly corresponds to TRBD1 (6 bases). CDR3 length: 13 residues. CDR1 is LGHNA and CDR2 is YNFKEQ in the germline V gene. Deletions cut 5 bases from V and 10 bases from J, with 17 bases between. The CDR3 is CASSLWDKGVYTF. The CDR3 DNA reads TGTGCCAGCAGCTTATGGGACAAGGGAGTCTACACCTTC.

The chain employs TRBV7-8 and TRBJ2-7; D is perhaps TRBD2 (6 bases). The CDR3 runs to 14 residues. V lost 5 bases and J lost 5, with 16 bases in between. The V gene's germline CDR1 is SGHVS and CDR2 FQNEAQ. Written as DNA, the CDR3 is TGTGCCAGCAGCCCCTCCCGGGGGTACAACGAGCAGTACTTC. Amino acids: CASSPSRGYNEQYF.

The gene calls are TRBV27 and TRBJ1-2; 7 bases fit TRBD1. This CDR3 spans 13 amino acids. Germline V gene sequence: CDR1 MNHEY, CDR2 SMNVEV (reference sequence). V lost 5 bases to trimming and J lost 4 bases; unmatched junction nucleotides: 4. The chain's CDR3 is CASSTQGRYGYTF. The CDR3 bases are TGTGCCAGCAGTACACAGGGGCGCTATGGCTACACCTTC.

CDR3 sequence reads: CASRSVGTGELFF. The CDR3 bases are TGTGCCAGCAGATCGGTGGGCACCGGGGAGCTGTTTTTT. V usage is TRBV5-6 and J usage is TRBJ2-2; D gene uncertain. V was pared by 5 bases and J by 4 bases, with 9 bases between. This CDR3 has 13 residues. CDR1 and CDR2 from the germline V gene are SGHDT and YYEEEE.

The chain has TRBV6-1 and TRBJ1-4; D remains ambiguous. The CDR3 runs to 13 residues. V was cut by 2 bases and J by 6 bases, with 7 bases left in between. CDR1 MNHNS and CDR2 SASEGT come from the germline V gene. The CDR3 DNA sequence: TGTGCCAGCAGTGAATCGGCTTATGAAAAACTGTTTTTT. Its translation is CASSESAYEKLFF.